In its sample, the clone carrying this T cell receptor beta chain was seen a few times. The antigen remains unidentified. After removal of 2 bases from V and 2 bases from J, the junction contained 2 bases not matched to a gene. CDR3 length: 14 amino acids. CDR1 SGHRS and CDR2 YFSETQ come from the germline V gene. This sample was included in a study of tumour-infiltrating T cells in Burkitt lymphoma. Notes on the study in general: Several public clonotypes were shared across many Burkitt lymphoma patients.

Libraries were prepared by immunoSEQ multiplex PCR; TCRdb keeps only in-frame clonotypes and omits some of them. Among approximately 46,000 clones listed, less than 35% were seen once. Sequencing input: tumor tissue. The receptor was derived from a human donor with Burkitt lymphoma. This chain links TRBV5-1 with TRBJ2-5; 8 bases line up with TRBD1. The CDR3 spells CASSLGQGQETQYF. Here the CDR3 DNA reads TGCGCCAGCAGCTTAGGACAGGGACAAGAGACCCAGTACTTC. Using reference TRBV5-1 and TRBJ2-5 for the parts outside the CDR3, the full variable domain is KAGVTQTPRYLIKTRGQQVTLSCSPISGHRSVSWYQQTPGQGLQFLFEYFSETQRNKGNFPGRFSGRQFSNSRSEMNVSTLELGDSALYLCASSLGQGQETQYFGPGTRLLVL.